This T cell receptor (beta chain) derives from a study of blood T cells in healthy people across ages (dated by TCRdb to about 2015). Regarding the complete study: In model experiments, roughly one uniquely barcoded TCR beta cDNA molecule per two T cells was captured by template switching. The donors were divided into four age groups: young (average approximately 15 years), middle-aged (about 40), aged (approximately 64) and long-lived (about 84). The study measured age-related changes in TCR beta repertoire diversity using deep sequencing normalized with unique cDNA molecular identifiers. The study analyzed two additional independent replicas of 1 million unique cDNA reads from the same blood draw for two donors, one aged 18 to 30 and one aged 80 or older. Study-wide findings and limitations: The long-lived group showed more naive CD4+ T cells, fewer expanded clones and increased TCR diversity than the aged group, suggesting age selection. As age increased, observed TCR beta diversity per million T cells dropped in a roughly linear way, and a significant reduction was already evident by age approximately 40. Because profiling used bulk unsorted PBMCs, naive and antigen-experienced compartments could not be compared conclusively. Estimates of total diversity from one million sequenced T cells were regarded as lower bounds and underestimates. Donor CMV infection status was unknown, potentially confounding age-related changes in expanded clonotypes. The percentage of naive T cells measured by flow cytometry correlated strongly with observed TCR beta diversity.

The roughly 37 donors, aged roughly 6 to 95 years, were systemically healthy Caucasian individuals from Russia. Approximately 9 milliliters of peripheral blood were collected from each donor into EDTA-treated Vacutainer tubes. PBMCs were isolated by Ficoll-Paque density-gradient centrifugation, with at least 7 million obtained per sample. Total RNA, at least 6 micrograms per sample, was extracted from PBMCs with Trizol reagent. The percentages of naive CD45RAhigh/CD27high T cells were determined by flow cytometry on a PBMC aliquot from every donor. Worth noting for this clonotype: There is no known antigen for this receptor. Within one base of it there is no much larger clone, and no base qualities were kept.

Library generation was performed with 5' RACE. The data were produced on an Illumina HiSeq 2500. A second PCR of about 6 to 11 cycles was performed with a sample-barcoded 5' primer and a J-beta primer mix. Each TCR beta cDNA molecule received a unique molecular identifier from a template-switch 5' adaptor carrying 12 random nucleotides. Each sample yielded at least 3 million CDR3-containing paired-end reads. The Mint cDNA synthesis kit, primed by a TRBC-specific oligonucleotide, was used to synthesize first-strand cDNA from all RNA. After uracil-DNA glycosylase treatment, a first 18-cycle PCR used universal primers M1SS and BC2_uni_R on all cDNA. For the original study's pipeline: Normalization of each sample was performed by random selection of 1 million high-quality reads, each carrying a distinct molecular identifier. Instead of being binned into consensus sequences, reads with shared molecular identifiers were discarded. MiTCR, set to a Q25 quality threshold and the strictest error-elimination algorithm, was used for CDR3 identification, clonotype clustering and error correction. A nonparametric unseen species model using Euler transformation provided a lower-bound estimate of total TCR beta diversity. TCRdb trimmed public reads at Q25 via fastp, called clones via MiXCR and kept in-frame beta chains. Rows are unified per CDR3 protein, each entry keeping the most common DNA and genes. These V and J calls are TCRdb output, not the study's own analysis. The sample records around 1,000,000 distinct CDR3 sequences, roughly 24% of which are singletons. The biggest ten clones account for 0.75% of the sample.

The germline V gene yields SGDLS for CDR1 and YYNGEE for CDR2. The CDR3 covers 12 residues, taking in both the cysteine and the phenylalanine. The DNA shown is the 36-base CDR3, in frame from base 1. The germline ends are 9 bases apart after V is trimmed by 3 bases and J by 5 bases. In addition, the sample was reused for a study of T cells of mothers and their children. As the second publication notes: Donors were nine systemically healthy Caucasian individuals: three mothers and their six children. cDNA synthesis consumed the entire amount of extracted RNA, loaded at about 1.6 ug RNA in each 15 ul reaction. In the second PCR, sample barcodes and 2-4 random nucleotides were introduced via the M1S primer. Each mother yielded over 10 million TCR beta CDR3 reads and each child about 3 million reads. TCR recombination output is similarly shaped by thymic selection in related and unrelated pairs, with a minor effect exerted by inherited differences. Normalized repertoire overlap was always found to be slightly, but never significantly, higher in related mother-child pairs than in unrelated mother-child pairs. Persistent microchimeric T cell clones were not detected, at a sensitivity of around 95 clones per million clonotypes. In the study, deep NGS was used to compare the TCR beta repertoires of mothers and children, and features distinguishing related mother-child pairs from unrelated individuals were sought. The mean age was roughly 40 +/- 4 years for the mothers and about 10 +/- 4 years for the children. After adapter ligation with NEBNext reagents, the libraries were sequenced on Illumina HiSeq 2000 with 100+100 nt paired-end reads. To avoid cross-contamination, the mother libraries and the child libraries were prepared a month apart and sequenced in separate runs. For each donor, somewhere between roughly 450,000 and 2,000,000 distinct TCR beta clonotypes were identified. Naive TCR beta clonotypes were estimated from low-frequency clonotypes matched to each donor's FACS-determined naive share, without sorting.

This TCR was sampled from a girl aged 2-9 years in good health. The rearrangement combines TRBV9 with TRBJ2-7; the D gene is perhaps TRBD1 or TRBD2, each of them matching over 6 bases. Sequenced: blood. CDR3 loop: CASSEGGHEQYF. The DNA sequence follows: TGTGCCAGCAGCGAGGGGGGCCACGAGCAGTACTTC.